These 17 T cell receptor beta chains were all obtained from the same sample, sequenced in a study of T cell repertoires in cytomegalovirus infection. TCRdb independently ran MiXCR on the reads; one entry per CDR3 protein. The table shows about 260,000 distinct CDR3 sequences, with around 15% occurring only once. The material sequenced was PBMCs. These receptors were taken from a human donor in good health (CMV status not recorded). Some clones in this sample may be carry-over from other donors' samples.

The rearrangement uses TRBV29-1 and TRBJ1-5, with D possibly matching TRBD1 (5 bases). This CDR3 has 12 amino acids. Germline V lookup: CDR1 SQVTM, CDR2 ANQGSEA. Trimming cost V 4 bases and J 4 bases, with 8 bases left between them. The CDR3 nucleotides are TGCAGCGTTGGGGACGGAAATCAGCCCCAGCATTTT. It codes for CSVGDGNQPQHF.

This chain connects TRBV27 to TRBJ2-1; 8 nucleotides align to TRBD2. CDR1 and CDR2 (germline): MNHEY, SMNVEV (reference sequence). The CDR3 is 16 amino acids. With 4 bases clipped from V and 4 bases from J, the junction kept 9 bases outside the gene matches. CDR3: CASSYGISGAYNEQFF. CDR3 nucleotide sequence: TGTGCCAGCAGTTACGGGATTAGCGGGGCATACAATGAGCAGTTCTTC.

About this clonotype itself: Being one base from a much bigger clone, this may be a read error. The chain joins TRBV28 to TRBJ2-6; TRBD2 aligns across 9 bases. The length of the CDR3 is 19 residues. CDR1 MDHEN and CDR2 SYDVKM come from the germline V gene. CDR3 protein: CASSARLGAGGSGANALTF. CDR3 nucleotide sequence: TGTGCCAGCAGTGCTCGCCTGGGAGCGGGAGGCTCTGGGGCCAACGCCCTGACTTTC.

This clonotype was observed at least ten times. V is TRBV7-6 and J is TRBJ2-1, with D tentatively TRBD1 (5 bases). The germline CDR1 and CDR2 sequences are SGHVS and FNYEAQ. This CDR3 is 18 amino acids long. Trimming left V 6 bases short and J 0 bases short, with 21 bases between. CDR3 in DNA: TGTGCCAGCAGAAACGGGTTGACTCGCAGGGACTCCTACAATGAGCAGTTCTTC. This encodes CASRNGLTRRDSYNEQFF.

Many counts were recorded for this clonotype. The rearrangement uses TRBV7-2 and TRBJ2-7, with D perhaps given as TRBD1 or TRBD2 (5 bases each). The germline V gene encodes CDR1 SGHTA and CDR2 FQGNSA. The CDR3 has 13 residues. Trimming shortened V by 3 bases and J by 2 bases, and 8 bases separated the two germline ends. CDR3 in amino acids: CASSFEGPYEQYF. CDR3 DNA sequence: TGTGCCAGCAGCTTCGAGGGGCCCTACGAGCAGTACTTC.

This clonotype was counted once. V gene TRBV7-6 combines with J gene TRBJ1-5; D not resolved. This CDR3 has 13 amino acids. From germline, CDR1 is SGHVS and CDR2 FNYEAQ. V dropped 4 bases and J dropped 5 bases, with 9 bases sitting between them. The CDR3 is CASSSTAYQPQHF. In nucleotides, the CDR3 is TGTGCCAGCAGCTCCACAGCCTATCAGCCCCAGCATTTT.

This clonotype was recorded a few times. The V and J genes are TRBV12-3 or TRBV12-4 and TRBJ2-3, with D possibly being TRBD2 (6 bases). The V and J ends lost 6 bases and 1 base respectively, with 23 bases between them. This CDR3 contains 18 residues. In DNA form, the CDR3 reads TGTGCCAGCAGACCGGGAGTTTCCGAACTGGCTGGCACAGATACGCAGTATTTT. This encodes CASRPGVSELAGTDTQYF.

This clonotype was counted ten times or more. This sequence joins TRBV13 and TRBJ2-5; D is possibly TRBD2 (6 bases). The germline V gene has CDR1 PRHDT and CDR2 FYEKMQ (reference sequence). The CDR3 loop spans 15 amino acids. V was trimmed by 3 bases and J by 7 bases, leaving 18 bases between them. The CDR3 sequence is CASSFTGVGAGTQYF. DNA of the CDR3: TGTGCCAGCAGCTTCACGGGAGTCGGGGCTGGGACCCAGTACTTC.

This clonotype has a handful of counts. The V call is TRBV7-2, the J call TRBJ1-5; 7 nucleotides line up with TRBD1. This CDR3 spans 16 amino acids. Germline-derived CDR1 and CDR2 are SGHTA and FQGNSA. Trimming at V came to 1 base and at J to 0 bases, leaving 3 bases not matched to a gene. CDR3 nucleotides: TGTGCCAGCAGCTTAGTAGGGGGCGATAGCAATCAGCCCCAGCATTTT. Its protein is CASSLVGGDSNQPQHF.

The J gene is TRBJ2-7, the V gene TRBV15; possible D gene TRBD2, 6 bases. The germline CDR1 and CDR2 sequences are LNHNV and YYDKDF (reference sequence). Trimming shortened V by 1 base and J by 6 bases, and 13 bases separated the two germline ends. The CDR3 runs 14 residues. The CDR3 loop is CATSRGRGSVEQYF. The CDR3 DNA follows: TGTGCCACCAGCAGAGGTCGGGGGAGTGTCGAGCAGTACTTC.

At least ten counts were recorded for this clonotype. V and J are TRBV7-6 and TRBJ2-7, with unresolved D. V was cut by 0 bases and J by 2 bases, with 5 bases left in between. The CDR3 has 13 amino acids. Germline lookup yields CDR1 SGHVS and CDR2 FNYEAQ. The CDR3 protein is CASSLAVTYEQYF. Here the CDR3 DNA reads TGTGCCAGCAGCTTAGCGGTCACCTACGAGCAGTACTTC.

CDR3 amino acids: CASSLEWAENEQFF. CDR3 sequence (DNA): TGCGCCAGCAGCTTGGAATGGGCGGAGAATGAGCAGTTCTTC. J is TRBJ2-1 and V is TRBV5-1, with D uncertain. The germline V gene encodes CDR1 SGHRS and CDR2 YFSETQ. Trimming took 0 bases from V and 7 from J, leaving 11 bases between them. The CDR3 spans 14 residues.

The chain links TRBV28 to TRBJ1-6; D is perhaps TRBD1 (6 bases). The V gene's germline CDR1 is MDHEN and CDR2 SYDVKM. The CDR3 contains 11 residues. Trimming stripped 6 bases from V and 14 bases from J, with 11 bases between. In nucleotides, the CDR3 is TGTGCCAGCAGCCCTCAGGGGACCCTCCACTTT. This encodes CASSPQGTLHF.

This clonotype was seen repeatedly, ten times or more. This sequence joins TRBV7-2 and TRBJ2-1; 7 bases are shared with TRBD2. This CDR3 comprises 20 residues. V lost 5 bases to trimming and J lost 1 base; unmatched junction nucleotides: 20. Germline CDR1 SGHTA, CDR2 FQGNSA. The CDR3: CASSKRVGASGLGSYNEQFF. Here the CDR3 DNA reads TGTGCCAGCAGCAAAAGGGTTGGGGCTAGCGGCCTGGGTTCCTACAATGAGCAGTTCTTC. Together with reference TRBV7-2 and TRBJ2-1, the CDR3 gives the full variable domain: GAGVSQSPSNKVTEKGKDVELRCDPISGHTALYWYRQSLGQGLEFLIYFQGNSAPDKSGLPSDRFSAERTGGSVSTLTIQRTQQEDSAVYLCASSKRVGASGLGSYNEQFFGPGTRLTVL.

The chain combines TRBV6-6 with TRBJ2-2, with a tentative D call TRBD1 (5 bases). CDR3 length: 16 residues. V was clipped by 5 bases and J by 1 base, with 14 bases between them. Germline lookup yields CDR1 MNHNY and CDR2 SVGAGI (reference sequence). CDR3 nucleotide sequence: TGTGCCAGCAGTGCGCAGGGCACGGGGAACACCGGGGAGCTGTTTTTT. Its translation is CASSAQGTGNTGELFF.

This clonotype appeared a few times. The V gene is TRBV11-2, the J gene TRBJ2-5, with D perhaps matching TRBD1 (6 bases). V was shortened by 0 bases and J by 9 bases, with 11 bases between the two germline ends. Germline CDR1 reads SGHAT; CDR2 reads FQNNGV. The CDR3 spans 13 residues. CDR3 in amino acids: CASSLERAGAQYF. In DNA, the CDR3 is TGTGCCAGCAGCTTAGAACGTGCAGGGGCCCAGTACTTC.

The chain carries TRBV10-3 and TRBJ2-7; 8 nucleotides align to TRBD2. The CDR3 contains 11 residues. V was pared by 10 bases and J by 9 bases, with 8 bases of the junction left unmatched. Germline V CDR1 and CDR2: ENHRY, SYGVKD. CDR3 protein: CATGGEYRQYF. The CDR3 DNA reads TGTGCCACCGGGGGGGAGTACAGGCAGTACTTC.